This passage covers 29 T cell receptor beta chains from one sample sequenced in a study of response to subunit inactivated influenza vaccine. MiXCR was run by TCRdb on the RT-PCR reads, yielding one entry per CDR3 protein. The sample includes around 200,000 distinct CDR3 sequences, approximately 12% of them seen just once. These same records also appear under a second study, on T cells expressing NK-cell markers. From that study: UMI-tagged 5'RACE template switching yielded the TCR beta cDNA.

The sample was CD8+ T cells sorted from PBMCs, taken approximately 12 days after vaccination. These receptors were collected from a man aged 45-65 years who received an inactivated influenza vaccine.

This clonotype appeared a few times. This chain joins TRBV27 and TRBJ2-7; D is ambiguous. V lost 6 bases and J lost 5, with 26 bases in between. This CDR3 is built from 17 residues. CDR1 is MNHEY, CDR2 SMNVEV, per germline (reference sequence). CDR3 in DNA: TGTGCCAGCAGACCGATAGGCATCGGGCTTAACGGACACGAGCAGTACTTC. The encoded protein is CASRPIGIGLNGHEQYF.

This CDR3 is CSAGTSGQETQYF. The CDR3 region has the DNA TGCAGTGCTGGGACTAGCGGCCAAGAGACCCAGTACTTC. This chain uses TRBV20-1 with TRBJ2-5; TRBD2 agrees at 11 bases. Germline-derived CDR1 and CDR2 are DFQATT and SNEGSKA (reference sequence). The CDR3 runs 13 residues. V lost 5 bases and J lost 1; bases outside the gene matches: 0.

The chain has TRBV7-8 and TRBJ2-3; 8 nucleotides align to TRBD2. CDR3 size: 17 residues. V trimming: 0 bases; J trimming: 3 bases; junction bases outside the gene matches: 8. Germline assignment: CDR1 SGHVS and CDR2 FQNEAQ. The DNA of the CDR3 is TGTGCCAGCAGCTTAGCGCCCTCGGGAGGGCCAACAGATACGCAGTATTTT. It yields the protein CASSLAPSGGPTDTQYF.

This clonotype has only a few counts. The rearrangement joins TRBV4-1 to TRBJ2-5; tentatively, D is TRBD1 (6 bases). This CDR3 region has 17 residues. The V gene lost 2 bases and the J gene lost 4 bases, with 20 bases spanning the gap. Germline lookup yields CDR1 MGHRA and CDR2 YSYEKL. Here the CDR3 reads CASSQYPRGGEGETQYF. In DNA, the CDR3 is TGCGCCAGCAGCCAATACCCTAGAGGGGGAGAAGGAGAGACCCAGTACTTC.

This clonotype was found many times. The chain carries TRBV29-1 and TRBJ2-1, with 8 nucleotides matching TRBD1. Germline-derived CDR1 and CDR2 are SQVTM and ANQGSEA. The ends lost 7 bases at V and 5 bases at J; junction bases unmatched: 4. The CDR3 is 12 amino acids. CDR3 DNA sequence: TGCAGCGGGGCGACAGGGGACAATGAGCAGTTCTTC. This encodes CSGATGDNEQFF.

This clonotype showed up just a few times. V is TRBV28 and J is TRBJ1-2, with 10 bases identical to TRBD1. Per the germline V gene, CDR1 is MDHEN and CDR2 is SYDVKM. The CDR3 has 15 residues. The junction had 4 bases not matched to a gene; V was cut back by 2 bases and J by 4 bases. This CDR3 is CASSLPGQGVYGYTF. In nucleotides, the CDR3 is TGTGCCAGCAGTTTACCCGGACAGGGGGTCTATGGCTACACCTTC.

In its sample, this clonotype was seen a few times. The chain couples TRBV7-2 to TRBJ2-5; either TRBD1 or TRBD2 may fit D (6 bases each). Trimming took off 5 bases at V and 9 bases at J, with 10 bases between the two ends. This CDR3 spans 11 amino acids. Germline-derived CDR1 and CDR2 are SGHTA and FQGNSA. The CDR3 nucleotides are TGTGCCAGCAGCCTAGGGGGGCCCCAGTACTTC. It encodes CASSLGGPQYF.

V is TRBV11-2 and J is TRBJ2-2, with 12 bases fitting TRBD1. The germline V gene encodes CDR1 SGHAT and CDR2 FQNNGV. Trimming removed 3 bases from V and 2 bases from J; junction bases left unmatched: 1. The CDR3 sequence is 16 residues long. This CDR3 is CASSFGTGGNTGELFF. In nucleotides, the CDR3 is TGTGCCAGCAGCTTTGGGACAGGGGGCAACACCGGGGAGCTGTTTTTT.

Many counts were recorded for this clonotype. The V call is TRBV12-3 or TRBV12-4, the J call TRBJ2-2; 12 nucleotides agree with TRBD2. The CDR3 contains 16 residues. Losses at the gene ends were 6 bases for V and 7 bases for J; bases not matched to a gene: 9. The CDR3 DNA sequence: TGTGCCAGCAGACATCGACTAGCGGGAGCGAACGGGGAGCTGTTTTTT. Translating it yields CASRHRLAGANGELFF.

This clonotype was seen more than once but under ten times. This chain connects TRBV18 to TRBJ2-3; 7 bases map to TRBD2. The germline V gene encodes CDR1 KGHSH and CDR2 LQKENI. This CDR3 comprises 14 residues. Trimming at V came to 3 bases and at J to 4 bases, leaving 4 bases not matched to a gene. The CDR3 loop reads CASSPSGTSDTQYF. The DNA of the CDR3 is TGTGCCAGCTCACCGAGCGGGACGTCAGATACGCAGTATTTT.

This clonotype was seen a handful of times. The V call is TRBV6-2 or TRBV6-3, the J call TRBJ2-1; TRBD1 matches 7 bases. V lost 7 bases to trimming and J lost 2 bases; unmatched junction nucleotides: 2. CDR3 length equals 13 residues. In germline, CDR1 is MNHEY, CDR2 SVGEGT. The CDR3 DNA is TGTGCCAGCAACAGGGGCCCCTACAATGAGCAGTTCTTC. Encoded protein: CASNRGPYNEQFF.

V usage is TRBV5-5 and J usage is TRBJ2-3, with a tentative D call TRBD1 (6 bases). The germline V gene has CDR1 SGHKS and CDR2 YYEKEE (reference sequence). V was cut by 5 bases and J by 5 bases, with 12 bases left in between. The CDR3 is 13 amino acids. CDR3 region: CASRDTGKDTQYF. The CDR3 nucleotides read TGTGCCAGCAGGGACACAGGGAAAGATACGCAGTATTTT.

Only a few counts were recorded for this clonotype. The rearrangement links TRBV5-5 to TRBJ2-2; D unresolved. The V and J ends lost 6 bases and 4 bases respectively, with 16 bases between them. The CDR3 extends over 15 amino acids. Germline CDR1 and CDR2: SGHKS and YYEKEE (reference sequence). The DNA of the CDR3 is TGTGCCAGCAAGGGAACATTAGAGCCCACCGGGGAGCTGTTTTTT. This codes for CASKGTLEPTGELFF. Full variable domain (rest looked up from reference TRBV5-5 and TRBJ2-2): DAGVTQSPTHLIKTRGQQVTLRCSPISGHKSVSWYQQVLGQGPQFIFQYYEKEERGRGNFPDRFSARQFPNYSSELNVNALLLGDSALYLCASKGTLEPTGELFFGEGSRLTVL.

The CDR3 spells CASSPRGINEQFF. CDR3 DNA sequence: TGTGCCAGCAGCCCAAGGGGGATAAATGAGCAGTTCTTC. The gene calls are TRBV7-3 and TRBJ2-1, with a possible D match to TRBD1 (6 bases). The germline V and J ends were trimmed by 5 bases and 7 bases, with 12 bases remaining between them. Germline V gene lookup returns CDR1 SGHTA and CDR2 FQGTGA. The CDR3 loop spans 13 amino acids.

Only a few counts were recorded for this clonotype. The chain uses TRBV7-8 and TRBJ2-7; 10 nucleotides agree with TRBD1. This CDR3 comprises 14 residues. With 3 bases clipped from V and 7 bases from J, the junction kept 6 bases outside the gene matches. Germline values: CDR1 SGHVS, CDR2 FQNEAQ. The CDR3 spells CASSLTGGAGEQYF. The DNA for the CDR3 is TGTGCCAGCAGCTTGACAGGGGGCGCGGGTGAGCAGTACTTC.

CDR3 protein: CSARGVQAEVEAFF. The DNA for the CDR3 is TGCAGTGCTAGGGGGGTCCAGGCCGAGGTGGAAGCTTTCTTT. The chain is built from TRBV20-1 and TRBJ1-1, with a possible D match to TRBD1 (5 bases). The CDR3 consists of 14 residues. Trimming cost V 3 bases and J 8 bases, with 19 bases left between them. In germline, CDR1 is DFQATT, CDR2 SNEGSKA (reference sequence).

This clonotype has only a few counts. The chain is built from TRBV7-2 and TRBJ2-3, with D tentatively TRBD1 or TRBD2 (5 bases each). Germline V CDR1 and CDR2: SGHTA, FQGNSA. Trimming took off 3 bases at V and 5 bases at J, with 12 bases between the two ends. The CDR3 is 14 residues long. The CDR3 is CASSFNRRRDTQYF. DNA for the CDR3: TGTGCCAGCAGCTTTAACAGGAGGAGAGATACGCAGTATTTT.

The chain's CDR3 is CASSPKGDDQETQYF. The DNA of the CDR3 is TGTGCCAGCAGTCCGAAGGGTGACGACCAAGAGACCCAGTACTTC. This chain uses TRBV6-1 with TRBJ2-5; D gene ambiguous. Germline assignment: CDR1 MNHNS and CDR2 SASEGT. The V end lost 5 bases, the J end lost 0 bases, and 13 bases lay between the germline ends. The CDR3 consists of 15 residues.

The chain recombines TRBV11-2 with TRBJ1-2; TRBD1 aligns across 12 bases. Germline V gene lookup returns CDR1 SGHAT and CDR2 FQNNGV. The CDR3 has 15 residues. With V trimmed by 1 base and J by 7 bases, 4 bases remained unmatched. Written as DNA, the CDR3 is TGTGCCAGCAGCTTAGCCGGGACAGGGGGCTTTGGCTACACCTTC. This gives the protein CASSLAGTGGFGYTF. Together with reference TRBV11-2 and TRBJ1-2, the CDR3 gives the full variable domain: EAGVAQSPRYKIIEKRQSVAFWCNPISGHATLYWYQQILGQGPKLLIQFQNNGVVDDSQLPKDRFSAERLKGVDSTLKIQPAKLEDSAVYLCASSLAGTGGFGYTFGSGTRLTVV.

This chain connects TRBV10-3 to TRBJ2-1; D is unresolved. The germline V and J ends were trimmed by 4 bases and 8 bases, with 12 bases remaining between them. This CDR3 contains 13 residues. Germline V lookup: CDR1 ENHRY, CDR2 SYGVKD. CDR3 region: CAISGVRSDEQFF. Written as DNA, the CDR3 is TGTGCCATCAGTGGGGTCAGGTCGGATGAGCAGTTCTTC.

This clonotype appeared a few times. This chain connects TRBV11-1 to TRBJ2-7, with 7 bases lining up with TRBD1. Germline CDR1 and CDR2: SGHAT and FQDESV (reference sequence). Losses at the gene ends were 5 bases for V and 6 bases for J; bases not matched to a gene: 7. CDR3 length: 13 amino acids. CDR3 nucleotide sequence: TGTGCCAGCAGCAGACAGGGTCCCTCCGAGCAGTACTTC. Amino acids: CASSRQGPSEQYF.

The V and J genes are TRBV6-1 and TRBJ2-5, with D unclear. This CDR3 spans 15 amino acids. Germline V lookup: CDR1 MNHNS, CDR2 SASEGT. V was trimmed by 6 bases and J by 2 bases, leaving 16 bases between them. The CDR3 sequence is CASSDDLALQETQYF. CDR3 nucleotides: TGTGCCAGCAGCGATGATCTGGCCCTTCAAGAGACCCAGTACTTC.

This clonotype was detected a few times. The chain carries TRBV11-2 and TRBJ2-7, with 7 bases matching TRBD2. This CDR3 is built from 15 residues. Germline V gives CDR1 SGHAT, CDR2 FQNNGV. V was pared by 0 bases and J by 4 bases, with 6 bases of the junction left unmatched. As DNA, the CDR3 is TGTGCCAGCAGCTTAGAGGCTAGCGGACCTTACGAGCAGTACTTC. Protein sequence: CASSLEASGPYEQYF.

V usage is TRBV28 and J usage is TRBJ2-7, with D perhaps matching TRBD1 (6 bases). The V end was cut by 5 bases, the J end by 4 bases, with 18 bases between. The CDR3 covers 15 residues. In germline, CDR1 is MDHEN, CDR2 SYDVKM. CDR3 sequence: CASSTPLPGEYEQYF. CDR3 sequence (DNA): TGTGCCAGCAGTACCCCCCTTCCAGGGGAATACGAGCAGTACTTC.

The CDR3 nucleotides read TGTGCCAGCAGCCACGGACACAATGAGCAGTTCTTC. Protein product: CASSHGHNEQFF. This chain links TRBV7-9 with TRBJ2-1; D is uncertain. The CDR3 is 12 residues long. Trimming removed 5 bases at V and 5 bases at J, with 7 bases between. Germline lookup yields CDR1 SEHNR and CDR2 FQNEAQ (reference sequence).

This clonotype has only a few counts. The chain carries TRBV6-5 and TRBJ1-5, with 9 bases fitting TRBD1. Per the germline V gene, CDR1 is MNHEY and CDR2 is SVGAGI. This CDR3 is built from 15 residues. The V gene end was trimmed by 0 bases and the J gene end by 5 bases; junction bases not matched to a gene: 2. CDR3 sequence (DNA): TGTGCCAGCAGTTACTCTGGGACAGGGTATCAGCCCCAGCATTTT. As protein: CASSYSGTGYQPQHF.

V is TRBV4-2 and J is TRBJ1-1; tentatively, D is TRBD1 (6 bases). The V gene lost 0 bases and the J gene lost 0 bases, with 14 bases spanning the gap. CDR3 size: 17 residues. The germline CDR1 and CDR2 sequences are LGHNA and YNFKEQ. The CDR3 spells CASSQDPGEVMNTEAFF. The CDR3 DNA sequence: TGTGCCAGCAGCCAAGACCCAGGGGAGGTTATGAACACTGAAGCTTTCTTT.

Note on this clonotype: This may be a read error: a much more frequent sequence differs by one nucleotide. The chain carries TRBV2 and TRBJ1-1; 7 bases map to TRBD1. CDR3 size: 15 residues. From germline, CDR1 is SNHLY and CDR2 FYNNEI. J lost 3 bases, V lost 3 bases, and 7 bases had no gene match. CDR3 sequence (DNA): TGTGCCAGCAGTGACGGACAGGTATCATACACTGAAGCTTTCTTT. Protein product: CASSDGQVSYTEAFF.

The chain uses TRBV4-1 and TRBJ2-1, with 9 bases lining up with TRBD1. This CDR3 has 13 residues. Germline loops: CDR1 MGHRA, CDR2 YSYEKL. J lost 9 bases, V lost 4 bases, and 4 bases had no gene match. CDR3 in amino acids: CASSPGQGFEQFF. In DNA form, the CDR3 reads TGCGCCAGCAGCCCGGGACAGGGTTTTGAGCAGTTCTTC.